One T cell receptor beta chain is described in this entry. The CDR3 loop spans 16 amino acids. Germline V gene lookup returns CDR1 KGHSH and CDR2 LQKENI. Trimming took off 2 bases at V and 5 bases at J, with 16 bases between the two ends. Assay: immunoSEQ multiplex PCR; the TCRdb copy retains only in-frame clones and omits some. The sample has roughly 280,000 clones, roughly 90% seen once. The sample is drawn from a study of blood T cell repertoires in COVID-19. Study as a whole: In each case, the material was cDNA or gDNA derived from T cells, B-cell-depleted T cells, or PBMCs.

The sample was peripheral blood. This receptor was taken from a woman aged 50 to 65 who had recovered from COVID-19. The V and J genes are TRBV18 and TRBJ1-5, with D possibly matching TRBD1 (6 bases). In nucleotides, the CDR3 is TGTGCCAGCTCACCAATCAGGACAGTGGGGGATCAGCCCCAGCATTTT. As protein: CASSPIRTVGDQPQHF.